These 15 T cell receptor beta chains were all obtained from the same sample, sequenced in a study of vaccination and CD4 T cells after COVID-19 (dated by TCRdb to 2022 to 2024). These receptors' targets are unknown. The library was obtained by PCR. These reads were obtained on an Illumina iSeq 100. DNA from cultured CD4+ T cells was subjected to TCR sequencing with the Oncomine TCR Beta short-read assay at the Johns Hopkins FTIC core. Genomic DNA was extracted from the cultured CD4+ T cells with the QIAamp micro DNA kit. The public reads were run again by TCRdb, first through fastp at Q25 and then through MiXCR, and only productive beta chains were kept. Rows are unified per CDR3 protein, each entry keeping the most common DNA and genes. This sample comprises fewer than 12,000 distinct CDR3 sequences, around 29% of them detected only once. The ten largest account for less than 15% of the sample. The sample's treatment or condition label, in plain terms: roughly 11-day PBMC culture with coronavirus spike peptide pools or control peptides (ViraFEST assay). CD4+ T cells from unexposed donors were collected before the COVID-19 pandemic (2011-2018).

Sequenced: CD4+ T cells from blood, cultured in vitro. These receptors originate from a human donor in good health.

The rearrangement joins TRBV28 to TRBJ2-7, with 10 bases aligning to TRBD2. The CDR3 length is 18 residues. Germline loops: CDR1 MDHEN, CDR2 SYDVKM. Germline trimming cut 5 bases from V and 4 bases from J; bases unmatched to any gene: 17. The CDR3 DNA is TGTGCCAGCAGTCAGGTTGGACTAGCGGCATCCCTGGGGTACGAGCAGTACTTC. Amino acid sequence: CASSQVGLAASLGYEQYF.

In its sample, this clonotype was seen a few times. The gene calls are TRBV5-4 and TRBJ1-2, with 9 bases identical to TRBD1. The germline CDR1 and CDR2 sequences are SGHNT and YYREEE (reference sequence). This CDR3 has 14 residues. With V trimmed by 4 bases and J by 7 bases, 8 bases remained unmatched. CDR3 sequence reads: CASSTGQGFGGYTF. DNA of the CDR3: TGTGCCAGCAGCACGGGACAGGGTTTCGGTGGCTACACCTTC.

The chain carries TRBV20-1 and TRBJ1-1, with D possibly matching TRBD1 (5 bases). Germline assignment: CDR1 DFQATT and CDR2 SNEGSKA (reference sequence). CDR3 length: 15 amino acids. Deletions cut 5 bases from V and 1 base from J, with 17 bases between. The CDR3 DNA is TGCAGTGCTGGCACACCTATTCAGGGGAACACTGAAGCTTTCTTT. Amino acids: CSAGTPIQGNTEAFF.

CDR3 loop: CASSYSGQGASEQYF. CDR3 sequence (DNA): TGTGCCAGCAGTTACTCTGGACAGGGGGCTTCCGAGCAGTACTTC. V gene TRBV6-5 combines with J gene TRBJ2-7, with 11 bases matching TRBD1. The J segment lost 6 bases and the V segment lost 0 bases, leaving 4 bases of the junction unmatched. The CDR3 spans 15 residues. Germline V CDR1 and CDR2: MNHEY, SVGAGI.

This clonotype has only a few counts. V is TRBV20-1 and J is TRBJ2-4; D remains unclear. CDR3 length equals 14 residues. V was shortened by 5 bases and J by 0 bases, with 11 bases between the two germline ends. Germline assignment: CDR1 DFQATT and CDR2 SNEGSKA (reference sequence). CDR3 DNA: TGCAGTGCTTCCCGGGCTCTAGCCAAAAACATTCAGTACTTC. Translating it yields CSASRALAKNIQYF.

In this sample, this clonotype turned up a few times. The chain employs TRBV20-1 and TRBJ1-5; D not resolved. The V end lost 3 bases, the J end lost 1 base, and 7 bases lay between the germline ends. Germline V CDR1 and CDR2: DFQATT, SNEGSKA (reference sequence). CDR3 length: 13 amino acids. CDR3 coding DNA: TGCAGTGCTAGGGGGAGCAGCAATCAGCCCCAGCATTTT. This codes for CSARGSSNQPQHF.

This clonotype was seen only a few times. The chain combines TRBV20-1 with TRBJ2-5, with 12 bases that match TRBD2. V was clipped by 5 bases and J by 2 bases; unmatched bases: 3. This CDR3 comprises 14 residues. Germline CDR1 and CDR2: DFQATT and SNEGSKA (reference sequence). In nucleotides, the CDR3 is TGCAGTGCTCCACTAGCGGGAGGTCAAGAGACCCAGTACTTC. Encoded protein: CSAPLAGGQETQYF.

The chain carries TRBV19 and TRBJ2-7; D may correspond to TRBD1 or TRBD2 (5 bases each). Germline CDR1 is LNHDA and CDR2 is SQIVND (reference sequence). V was pared by 3 bases and J by 3 bases, with 12 bases between. The CDR3 contains 14 residues. CDR3 sequence: CASSIGTGSYEQYF. The CDR3 DNA follows: TGTGCCAGTAGTATTGGGACGGGGAGCTACGAGCAGTACTTC.

This clonotype was counted only a few times. The chain combines TRBV7-9 with TRBJ2-3; D might be TRBD2 (5 bases). Trimming removed 0 bases at V and 2 bases at J, with 12 bases between. Germline CDR1 is SEHNR and CDR2 is FQNEAQ (reference sequence). The CDR3 totals 16 residues. The CDR3 DNA follows: TGTGCCAGCAGCTTAGCGTCCAGCGGACCCACAGATACGCAGTATTTT. This encodes CASSLASSGPTDTQYF.

This clonotype showed up just a few times. The V and J genes are TRBV7-3 and TRBJ2-2; D is unresolved. This CDR3 has 12 amino acids. V was clipped by 2 bases and J by 5 bases, with 3 bases between them. Germline CDR1 SGHTA, CDR2 FQGTGA. The DNA for the CDR3 is TGTGCCAGCAGCTTAGGTACCGGGGAGCTGTTTTTT. Amino acid sequence: CASSLGTGELFF.

The gene calls are TRBV7-9 and TRBJ1-4; no clear D. The CDR3 consists of 15 residues. Trimming took off 1 base at V and 12 bases at J, with 18 bases between the two ends. In germline, CDR1 is SEHNR, CDR2 FQNEAQ (reference sequence). DNA of the CDR3: TGTGCCAGCAGCTTAGGTAGGACCGCGAAGGACCAACTGTTTTTT. It translates to CASSLGRTAKDQLFF. The entire variable domain, with the rest obtained from reference TRBV7-9 and TRBJ1-4, is as follows: DTGVSQNPRHKITKRGQNVTFRCDPISEHNRLYWYRQTLGQGPEFLTYFQNEAQLEKSRLLSDRFSAERPKGSFSTLEIQRTEQGDSAMYLCASSLGRTAKDQLFFGSGTQLSVL.

J is TRBJ2-5 and V is TRBV6-1; 7 bases are a match to TRBD1. CDR1 and CDR2 from the germline V gene are MNHNS and SASEGT. The V segment lost 4 bases and the J segment 7 bases; nucleotides outside the gene matches: 6. This CDR3 is built from 13 residues. The CDR3 DNA is TGTGCCAGCAGTGCGACAGGGACCGGGACCCAGTACTTC. It is translated as CASSATGTGTQYF.

V is TRBV29-1 and J is TRBJ2-1, with 15 nucleotides matching TRBD2. V dropped 2 bases and J dropped 1; count of bases not matched to a gene: 9. Per the germline V gene, CDR1 is SQVTM and CDR2 is ANQGSEA. CDR3 length: 19 residues. CDR3 residues: CSVEPGLAGGTWSYNEQFF. The CDR3 nucleotides read TGCAGCGTTGAACCGGGACTAGCGGGAGGAACCTGGTCCTACAATGAGCAGTTCTTC.

This clonotype appeared a few times. The V and J genes are TRBV28 and TRBJ2-2, with TRBD1 matching over 9 bases. V was pared by 3 bases and J by 3 bases, with 8 bases of the junction left unmatched. The CDR3 runs to 17 residues. In germline, CDR1 is MDHEN, CDR2 SYDVKM. The DNA for the CDR3 is TGTGCCAGCAGTTTCACCAGGGACAGGGCCCACACCGGGGAGCTGTTTTTT. Translating it yields CASSFTRDRAHTGELFF.

This clonotype is deemed medium-sized (0.01 to 0.1%). The rearrangement joins TRBV2 to TRBJ2-7, with TRBD2 as a possible D gene (5 bases). Germline V lookup: CDR1 SNHLY, CDR2 FYNNEI. The length of the CDR3 is 13 residues. V gave up 4 bases and J gave up 5 bases, with 12 bases separating them. This CDR3 is CASSAWAGHEQYF. In DNA, the CDR3 is TGTGCCAGCAGTGCCTGGGCGGGCCACGAGCAGTACTTC.